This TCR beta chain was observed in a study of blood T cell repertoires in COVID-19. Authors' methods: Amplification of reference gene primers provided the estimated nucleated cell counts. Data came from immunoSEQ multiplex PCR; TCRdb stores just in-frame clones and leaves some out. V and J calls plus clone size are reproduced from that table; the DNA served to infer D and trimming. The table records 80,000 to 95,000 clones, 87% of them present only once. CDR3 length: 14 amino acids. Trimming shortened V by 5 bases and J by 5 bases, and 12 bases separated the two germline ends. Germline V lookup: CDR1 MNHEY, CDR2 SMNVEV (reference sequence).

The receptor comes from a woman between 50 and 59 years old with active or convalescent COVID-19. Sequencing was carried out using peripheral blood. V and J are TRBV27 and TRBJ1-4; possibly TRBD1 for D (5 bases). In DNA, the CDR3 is TGTGCCAGCAGTCAGGGAATGGAAAATGAAAAACTGTTTTTT. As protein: CASSQGMENEKLFF. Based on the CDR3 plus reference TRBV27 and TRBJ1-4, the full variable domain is EAQVTQNPRYLITVTGKKLTVTCSQNMNHEYMSWYRQDPGLGLRQIYYSMNVEVTDKGDVPEGYKVSRKEKRNFPLILESPSPNQTSLYFCASSQGMENEKLFFGSGTQLSVL.